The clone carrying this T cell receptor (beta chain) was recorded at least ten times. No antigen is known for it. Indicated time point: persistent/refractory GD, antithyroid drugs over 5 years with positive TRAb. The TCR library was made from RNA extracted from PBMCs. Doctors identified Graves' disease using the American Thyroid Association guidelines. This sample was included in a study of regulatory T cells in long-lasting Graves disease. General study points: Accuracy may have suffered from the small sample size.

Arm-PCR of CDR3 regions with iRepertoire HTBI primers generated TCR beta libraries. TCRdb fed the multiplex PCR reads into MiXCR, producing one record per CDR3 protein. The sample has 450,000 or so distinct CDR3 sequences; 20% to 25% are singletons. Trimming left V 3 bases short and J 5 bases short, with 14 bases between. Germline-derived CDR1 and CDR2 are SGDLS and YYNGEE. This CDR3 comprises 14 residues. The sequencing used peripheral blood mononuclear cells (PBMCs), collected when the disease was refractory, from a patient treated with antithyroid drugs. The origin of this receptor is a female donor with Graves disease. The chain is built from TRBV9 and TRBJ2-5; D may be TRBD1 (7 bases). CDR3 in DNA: TGTGCCAGCAGCGCCCTGACAGGGAGGGAGACCCAGTACTTC. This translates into CASSALTGRETQYF. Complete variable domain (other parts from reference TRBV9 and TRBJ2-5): DSGVTQTPKHLITATGQRVTLRCSPRSGDLSVYWYQQSLDQGLQFLIQYYNGEERAKGNILERFSAQQFPDLHSELNLSSLELGDSALYFCASSALTGRETQYFGPGTRLLVL.